These 9 T cell receptor beta chains were all obtained from the same sample, sequenced in a study of blood T cell repertoires in COVID-19. Data came from immunoSEQ multiplex PCR; TCRdb stores just in-frame clones and leaves some out. The sample includes roughly 250,000 clones, under 90% of them seen just once. The material sequenced was peripheral blood. The source is an older woman with active or convalescent COVID-19.

The chain joins TRBV25-1 to TRBJ2-1; weak D call: TRBD2 (6 bases). Trimming left V 8 bases short and J 0 bases short, with 14 bases between. Germline lookup yields CDR1 MGHDK and CDR2 SYGVNS. The length of the CDR3 is 15 residues. This CDR3 is CASGRVGGSYNEQFF. CDR3 coding DNA: TGTGCCAGCGGCAGAGTGGGGGGCTCCTACAATGAGCAGTTCTTC. The entire variable domain, with the rest obtained from reference TRBV25-1 and TRBJ2-1, is as follows: EADIYQTPRYLVIGTGKKITLECSQTMGHDKMYWYQQDPGMELHLIHYSYGVNSTEKGDLSSESTVSRIRTEHFPLTLESARPSHTSQYLCASGRVGGSYNEQFFGPGTRLTVL.

The rearrangement uses TRBV7-9 and TRBJ2-6, with a possible D match to TRBD1 (6 bases). In germline, CDR1 is SEHNR, CDR2 FQNEAQ (reference sequence). The ends were cut back, 3 bases at V and 4 bases at J, with 16 bases in the middle. The CDR3 has 17 amino acids. The CDR3 loop is CASSLSYKGTGANVLTF. The CDR3 DNA reads as TGTGCCAGCAGCTTGTCCTATAAGGGGACAGGGGCCAACGTCCTGACTTTC.

There are a few counts of this clone. This rearrangement joins TRBV5-1 to TRBJ2-7; D may be TRBD1 (5 bases). The length of the CDR3 is 13 residues. Looked up from germline, CDR1 is SGHRS and CDR2 is YFSETQ. Trimming cost V 6 bases and J 0 bases, with 10 bases left between them. CDR3 sequence (DNA): TGCGCCAGCAAGTCAGGGCCCTCCTACGAGCAGTACTTC. The encoded protein is CASKSGPSYEQYF.

The chain links TRBV19 to TRBJ1-2, with TRBD1 identical over 10 bases. The V gene's germline CDR1 is LNHDA and CDR2 SQIVND (reference sequence). The CDR3 length is 14 residues. The V and J ends lost 9 bases and 4 bases, in that order; junction bases with no gene match: 8. This CDR3 is CASAWGQGIYGYTF. The CDR3 bases are TGTGCCAGCGCGTGGGGACAGGGGATCTATGGCTACACCTTC.

V usage is TRBV20-1 and J usage is TRBJ2-1; D gene unclear. Trimming took 3 bases from V and 0 from J, leaving 9 bases between them. The CDR3 contains 14 residues. Germline-derived CDR1 and CDR2 are DFQATT and SNEGSKA (reference sequence). The CDR3 reads CSASSWSSYNEQFF. DNA for the CDR3: TGCAGTGCTAGTTCGTGGAGCTCCTACAATGAGCAGTTCTTC.

The chain is built from TRBV12-5 and TRBJ1-5; D ambiguous. This CDR3 has 13 amino acids. V lost 3 bases, J lost 4 bases, and 7 bases lay in between. CDR1 and CDR2 from the germline V gene are LGHNT and FRNRAP. The CDR3 DNA follows: TGTGCTAGTGGTTTTAGTCTTAATCAGCCCCAGCATTTT. Its protein is CASGFSLNQPQHF.

The V gene is TRBV27, the J gene TRBJ1-1, with D tentatively TRBD1 (6 bases). V dropped 6 bases and J dropped 1 base, with 12 bases sitting between them. Germline assignment: CDR1 MNHEY and CDR2 SMNVEV (reference sequence). This CDR3 is built from 14 residues. CDR3 in amino acids: CASSQDSRNTEAFF. The CDR3 region has the DNA TGTGCCAGCAGCCAGGACAGCCGGAACACTGAAGCTTTCTTT.

J is TRBJ1-1 and V is TRBV7-3, with D possibly matching TRBD1 (6 bases). Germline CDR1 and CDR2: SGHTA and FQGTGA. Trimming left V 2 bases short and J 0 bases short, with 13 bases between. The CDR3 is 16 residues long. CDR3 region: CASSLSPNRVNTEAFF. The CDR3, as DNA: TGTGCCAGCAGCTTATCCCCCAACAGGGTGAACACTGAAGCTTTCTTT.

The rearrangement links TRBV5-5 to TRBJ1-2; D is perhaps TRBD1 (5 bases). In germline, CDR1 is SGHKS, CDR2 YYEKEE (reference sequence). This CDR3 contains 16 residues. With 4 bases removed from V and 3 bases from J, the gap between germline ends came to 19 bases. The CDR3 coding sequence is TGTGCCAGCAGCACGCTATCAGGGAATGGGGACTATGGCTACACCTTC. Translated, it gives CASSTLSGNGDYGYTF.